Shown below are 19 T cell receptor beta chains from a single sample sequenced in a study of response to subunit inactivated influenza vaccine. MiXCR, applied by TCRdb to the RT-PCR reads, yields one record per CDR3 protein. Of more than 450,000 distinct CDR3 sequences listed, roughly 12% are singletons. The data were also submitted as part of a second study, on T cells expressing NK-cell markers. This second report adds: The authors made TCR beta cDNA libraries by 5'RACE template switching. This switching added a universal primer site and UMIs.

The sample in question was PBMCs from blood, obtained on the day of vaccination. The receptors here all came from a man aged 45-65 years who received an inactivated influenza vaccine.

This clonotype was recorded many times. The chain recombines TRBV6-1 with TRBJ1-1, with 8 bases aligning to TRBD1. The germline V gene has CDR1 MNHNS and CDR2 SASEGT. There are 15 residues in the CDR3. V lost 6 bases, J lost 0 bases, and 6 bases stayed unmatched. The chain's CDR3 is CASRKGQALNTEAFF. CDR3 nucleotides: TGTGCCAGCAGAAAGGGACAGGCCTTGAACACTGAAGCTTTCTTT.

This clonotype was seen a handful of times. The chain joins TRBV28 to TRBJ2-7; a weak D match, TRBD1 (6 bases). The CDR3 has 14 amino acids. V lost 5 bases, J lost 2 bases, and 13 bases lay in between. Germline assignment: CDR1 MDHEN and CDR2 SYDVKM. CDR3 protein: CASSVRGKTYEQYF. DNA for the CDR3: TGTGCCAGCAGTGTCAGGGGAAAAACCTACGAGCAGTACTTC.

The J gene is TRBJ2-3, the V gene TRBV28; 11 nucleotides match TRBD2. CDR1 is MDHEN, CDR2 SYDVKM, per germline. Losses at the gene ends were 5 bases for V and 3 bases for J; bases not matched to a gene: 7. The CDR3 runs to 16 residues. CDR3 residues: CASSPSTSGETDTQYF. The CDR3 nucleotides read TGTGCCAGCAGTCCCTCGACTAGCGGGGAAACAGATACGCAGTATTTT.

The chain uses TRBV19 and TRBJ2-2; 7 nucleotides agree with TRBD1. The CDR3 spans 14 residues. Germline V gives CDR1 LNHDA, CDR2 SQIVND (reference sequence). V lost 10 bases to trimming and J lost 0 bases; unmatched junction nucleotides: 5. CDR3 bases: TGTGCCACCGCACAGGGGTCGAACACCGGGGAGCTGTTTTTT. The encoded protein is CATAQGSNTGELFF.

V gene TRBV30 combines with J gene TRBJ2-2; D gene ambiguous. Trimming stripped 3 bases from V and 6 bases from J, with 11 bases between. This CDR3 has 13 residues. Per germline, CDR1 GTSNPN and CDR2 SVGIG (reference sequence). The CDR3 DNA reads TGTGCCTGGAGCCCCGGCGCATCCGGGGAGCTGTTTTTT. It specifies CAWSPGASGELFF.

This clonotype was detected ten times or more. The DNA for the CDR3 is TGTGCCAGCAGCTTAGGAGGGAGCTCCTATAATTCACCCCTCCACTTT. As protein: CASSLGGSSYNSPLHF. This rearrangement joins TRBV7-8 to TRBJ1-6; D remains ambiguous. CDR1 SGHVS and CDR2 FQNEAQ come from the germline V gene. V dropped 1 base and J dropped 0 bases, with 7 bases sitting between them. CDR3 length: 16 residues.

The chain is built from TRBV12-3 or TRBV12-4 and TRBJ1-5; TRBD1 matches at 10 bases. J gave up 3 bases and V 6 bases, and 5 bases lay outside the gene matches. The CDR3 sequence is 15 residues long. The CDR3 DNA is TGTGCCAGCAGACAGGACAGGGGGGACAATCAGCCCCAGCATTTT. Its protein product is CASRQDRGDNQPQHF.

The chain links TRBV4-3 to TRBJ2-7; 8 bases map to TRBD2. Germline V gene data show CDR1 as LGHNA and CDR2 as YSLEER. J gave up 5 bases and V 4 bases, and 10 bases lay outside the gene matches. CDR3 length equals 15 residues. The chain's CDR3 is CASSRLTSGVNEQYF. CDR3 coding DNA: TGCGCCAGCAGCCGACTAACTAGCGGTGTAAACGAGCAGTACTTC.

The chain combines TRBV20-1 with TRBJ2-1, with no clear D. The V end was cut by 0 bases, the J end by 8 bases, with 14 bases between. Germline CDR1 and CDR2: DFQATT and SNEGSKA (reference sequence). The CDR3 is made up of 14 amino acids. The CDR3 protein is CSARDLQWADEQFF. CDR3 sequence (DNA): TGCAGTGCTAGAGATCTCCAATGGGCTGATGAGCAGTTCTTC.

The rearrangement links TRBV12-3 or TRBV12-4 to TRBJ2-1, with D unresolved. This CDR3 has 12 amino acids. V lost 4 bases to trimming and J lost 6 bases, with 7 bases between them. Here the CDR3 DNA reads TGTGCCAGCAGTTCCCAATTCAATGAGCAGTTCTTC. It is translated as CASSSQFNEQFF.

This clonotype was recorded a few times. This chain connects TRBV6-6 to TRBJ1-1; D gene unclear. CDR3 length: 13 amino acids. The germline CDR1 and CDR2 sequences are MNHNY and SVGAGI (reference sequence). Trimming removed 6 bases at V and 5 bases at J, with 13 bases between. The CDR3 nucleotides read TGTGCCAGCAGGGCCCCCGAGGTAACTGAAGCTTTCTTT. Its translation is CASRAPEVTEAFF.

V is TRBV5-5 and J is TRBJ2-2; the D gene could be TRBD1 or TRBD2 (5 bases each). The CDR3 sequence is 16 residues long. Germline CDR1 is SGHKS and CDR2 is YYEKEE (reference sequence). V was pared by 3 bases and J by 5 bases, with 17 bases between. For the CDR3, the DNA is TGTGCCAGCAGCTCGAACAGTGGCTGGGGGACCGGGGAGCTGTTTTTT. Its protein product is CASSSNSGWGTGELFF.

The chain has TRBV20-1 and TRBJ2-2; 8 positions match TRBD2. The CDR3 extends over 14 amino acids. CDR1 is DFQATT, CDR2 SNEGSKA, per germline (reference sequence). Trimming cost V 6 bases and J 4 bases; bases outside gene matches: 7. The DNA of the CDR3 is TGCAGTGCGTATACGGGAGGGAGCACCGGGGAGCTGTTTTTT. Protein: CSAYTGGSTGELFF.

This chain links TRBV7-9 with TRBJ1-4; unclear D gene. CDR3 length: 14 amino acids. V lost 4 bases to trimming and J lost 7 bases, with 13 bases between them. The germline gives CDR1 SEHNR, CDR2 FQNEAQ (reference sequence). CDR3 amino acids: CASSSGTRGEKLFF. CDR3 nucleotides: TGTGCCAGCAGCTCCGGTACCCGGGGTGAAAAACTGTTTTTT.

The chain recombines TRBV6-5 with TRBJ2-5, with D perhaps matching TRBD1 or TRBD2 (5 bases each). The CDR3 is made up of 16 amino acids. Trimming took 1 base from V and 1 from J, leaving 13 bases between them. CDR1 MNHEY and CDR2 SVGAGI come from the germline V gene. The CDR3 region has the DNA TGTGCCAGCAGTTACTTCGAGGGGCTCGCCCAAGAGACCCAGTACTTC. It is translated as CASSYFEGLAQETQYF.

As to this clonotype: One base away lies a much larger clone, so this may be a sequencing read error. The chain carries TRBV6-2 or TRBV6-3 and TRBJ1-1; no reliable D call. The length of the CDR3 is 11 residues. The germline CDR1 and CDR2 sequences are MNHEY and SVGEGT. The V gene lost 7 bases and the J gene lost 1 base, with 4 bases spanning the gap. The CDR3 loop reads CASIRNTEAFF. The CDR3 nucleotides read TGTGCCAGCATTAGGAACACTGAAGCTTTCTTT.

The table lists this clonotype with a few counts. The chain recombines TRBV18 with TRBJ2-1; TRBD1 matches 10 bases. This CDR3 region has 15 residues. Germline V gene sequence: CDR1 KGHSH, CDR2 LQKENI. V lost 4 bases to trimming and J lost 7 bases; unmatched junction nucleotides: 7. In nucleotides, the CDR3 is TGTGCCAGCTCACGGGACAGGGGTCCCGATAATGAGCAGTTCTTC. Protein: CASSRDRGPDNEQFF.

This clonotype was seen a few times. This chain links TRBV20-1 with TRBJ2-7; TRBD2 agrees at 12 bases. The V gene's germline CDR1 is DFQATT and CDR2 SNEGSKA (reference sequence). The J segment lost 3 bases and the V segment lost 6 bases, leaving 3 bases of the junction unmatched. The CDR3 covers 13 residues. As DNA, the CDR3 is TGCAGTGCCCCGACTAGCGGGAGCTACGAGCAGTACTTC. Encoded protein: CSAPTSGSYEQYF.

The V and J genes are TRBV7-9 and TRBJ2-3; 12 nucleotides agree with TRBD2. Trimming cost V 6 bases and J 2 bases; bases outside gene matches: 3. This CDR3 spans 15 amino acids. CDR1 and CDR2 from the germline V gene are SEHNR and FQNEAQ (reference sequence). The CDR3 loop is CASRGLAGYTDTQYF. CDR3 DNA: TGTGCCAGCAGGGGACTAGCGGGTTACACAGATACGCAGTATTTT.